The clone carrying this T cell receptor beta chain was counted only a few times. Its antigen is as yet unknown. Molecular barcoding with unique molecular identifiers was used for the TCRbeta library. TCRdb used MiXCR to reprocess the PCR reads, holding one entry per CDR3 protein. The repertoire includes thousands of distinct CDR3 sequences, around 16% of them detected once, and 10% to 15% sits in the top ten. CDR1 and CDR2 from the germline V gene are SGDLS and YYNGEE. Trimming removed 4 bases at V and 5 bases at J, with 18 bases between. The CDR3 loop spans 15 amino acids. This specimen comes from a study of T-cell reconstitution after alpha-beta-depleted transplantation in children. Study-wide results and limits: The authors attributed T-cell counts and diversity one year after transplant mostly to newly produced T cells.

The rearrangement links TRBV9 to TRBJ2-5; weak D call: TRBD2 (6 bases). This sample comprised PBMCs, mostly from graft donor cells, obtained 60 days after TCRalphabeta/CD19-depleted stem cell transplant. The clonotype was recovered from a male patient between 5 and 17 years old who had a stem cell transplant for acute myeloid leukemia, so the T cells may come from the graft donor. CDR3 nucleotides: TGTGCCAGCAGCCCAGTGGCGGGGAGCTGGGAGACCCAGTACTTC. Its translation is CASSPVAGSWETQYF.